This TCR beta chain derives from a study of blood T cell repertoires in COVID-19. In the study overall: Spain, Italy and the United States supplied samples that represented acute and convalescent COVID-19. Sample material is recorded as cDNA or gDNA derived from T cells, B-cell-depleted T cells, or PBMCs.

In the study's own analysis: Amplification of reference gene primers was used by the study to estimate nucleated cell counts. The method was immunoSEQ multiplex PCR; TCRdb's version includes in-frame clones alone and lacks a portion of them. Clone size and V and J calls were adopted from that table, with D and trimming inferred from the DNA. Seen here are 300,000 to 450,000 clones, 85% observed once, and the top ten hold 3% to 4.5%. Sequencing was done on a sample of peripheral blood. This receptor was identified in a woman younger than 30 with acute or convalescent COVID-19.

The CDR3 sequence is CASSTGVNYGYTF. The CDR3 coding sequence is TGTGCCAGCAGCACAGGGGTAAACTATGGCTACACCTTC. This chain uses TRBV27 with TRBJ1-2; 7 positions match TRBD1. The CDR3 has 13 amino acids. The junction had 3 bases not matched to a gene; V was cut back by 6 bases and J by 2 bases. From germline, CDR1 is MNHEY and CDR2 SMNVEV (reference sequence).